This T cell receptor (beta chain) was identified in a study of OX40 agonist ivuxolimab in advanced cancers. Study at large: While on treatment, patients had intravenous ivuxolimab at 0.01 to 10 mg/kg every 2 weeks.

The CDR3 totals 13 residues. Germline assignment: CDR1 WNHNN and CDR2 SYGVQD (reference sequence). Trimming cost V 4 bases and J 2 bases, with 7 bases left between them. Study observations and caveats: Still undetermined is the antigen specificity of the expanded peripheral T cells. Both CD4+ and CD8+ T cell populations in blood had undergone clonal expansion by week 6 at 0.1 to 3.0 mg/kg. Normalized T-cell clonal expansion was also low in some nonresponders.

Only in-frame clones appear in the TCRdb table, and some are missing; sequencing was by immunoSEQ multiplex PCR. This sample has some 57,000 clones, with approximately 85% found just once. Of note for this clone: The target antigen is unknown.

This receptor was obtained from an adult with an advanced solid tumor such as melanoma, head and neck, liver or kidney cancer. The chain employs TRBV10-1 and TRBJ2-3; D uncertain. This material consisted of CD4+ or CD8+ T cells sorted from blood, taken in a trial of the OX40 agonist ivuxolimab. CDR3 region: CASSVNPTDTQYF. The CDR3 nucleotides are TGCGCCAGCAGTGTTAACCCCACAGATACGCAGTATTTT.